Shown below are 21 T cell receptor beta chains from a single sample sequenced in a study of metastatic and nonmetastatic thyroid tumors. None of the patients had undergone any treatment ahead of thyroid surgery. TCRdb re-called the PCR reads via MiXCR. The sample yields about 59,000 clones, roughly 15% seen once. The specimen sequenced was blood. These receptors were taken from a male donor with papillary thyroid cancer or a benign thyroid nodule (not recorded which). Some clones in this sample may be carry-over from other donors' samples.

This clone was observed a handful of times. The germline gene is not matched at one end of the junction; a read error may be the cause. This chain connects TRBV6-1 to TRBJ1-6; maybe TRBD1 (6 bases). The V gene's germline CDR1 is MNHNS and CDR2 SASEGT. The CDR3 sequence is 15 residues long. The CDR3 coding sequence is TGTGCCAGAAGTGAAGAGGCAGGGGATAATTCACCCCTCCACTTT. As protein: CARSEEAGDNSPLHF.

This clone came up once. At one end, the junction sequence differs from germline, possibly due to a read error. Distinct nucleotide sequences in the sample also encode this CDR3. J is TRBJ2-3 and V is TRBV5-6, with D perhaps given as TRBD1 or TRBD2 (5 bases each). The CDR3 is made up of 16 amino acids. Germline assignment: CDR1 SGHDT and CDR2 YYEEEE. DNA of the CDR3: TGTGCCAGCTCCAACCCCGGGACGTGGGGCACTGATACGCAGTATTTT. Protein: CASSNPGTWGTDTQYF.

This clone was recorded at least ten times. The chain has TRBV18 and TRBJ1-4; D not resolved. From germline, CDR1 is KGHSH and CDR2 LQKENI. Trimming shortened V by 1 base and J by 8 bases, and 11 bases separated the two germline ends. This CDR3 region has 14 residues. CDR3 nucleotides: TGTGCCAGCTCACCACGCCAGGTCGGAGAAAAACTGTTTTTT. Amino acids: CASSPRQVGEKLFF.

This clone has a count of ten or more. The genes are TRBV9 and TRBJ1-4; maybe TRBD1 (6 bases). Trimming removed 1 base at V and 4 bases at J, with 8 bases between. Germline CDR1 reads SGDLS; CDR2 reads YYNGEE. CDR3 size: 14 residues. The CDR3 is CASSVSRGNEKLFF. CDR3 bases: TGTGCCAGCAGCGTATCCAGGGGTAATGAAAAACTGTTTTTT.

This clone was found many times. The genes are TRBV20-1 and TRBJ2-7, with D possibly matching TRBD1 (6 bases). The CDR3 spans 13 residues. V was trimmed by 6 bases and J by 2 bases, leaving 14 bases between them. Looked up from germline, CDR1 is DFQATT and CDR2 is SNEGSKA (reference sequence). Here the CDR3 reads CSAKSDRPYEQYF. Here the CDR3 DNA reads TGCAGTGCCAAATCCGACAGGCCCTACGAGCAGTACTTC.

This clone has just a few counts. A much more abundant neighbour one base away suggests this may be a read error. This chain links TRBV6-5 with TRBJ1-5; D is possibly TRBD1 (6 bases). V was cut by 2 bases and J by 5 bases, with 7 bases left in between. This CDR3 has 13 amino acids. Germline CDR1 and CDR2: MNHEY and SVGAGI. The CDR3 coding sequence is TGTGCCAGCAGTTACGGACAGTATCAGCCCCAGCATTTT. The encoded protein is CASSYGQYQPQHF.

Ten or more counts support this clone. V usage is TRBV11-2 and J usage is TRBJ2-1, with TRBD1 matching 7 bases. Germline-derived CDR1 and CDR2 are SGHAT and FQNNGV. The CDR3 covers 13 residues. J was trimmed by 5 bases and V by 2 bases; bases with no gene match: 0. The CDR3 loop reads CASSLTGDNEQFF. The DNA of the CDR3 is TGTGCCAGCAGCTTAACAGGGGACAATGAGCAGTTCTTC.

This clone was found many times. The genes are TRBV12-3 or TRBV12-4 and TRBJ1-2; 7 bases align to TRBD1. J gave up 8 bases and V 1 base, and 7 bases lay outside the gene matches. The CDR3 loop spans 14 amino acids. CDR3 coding DNA: TGTGCCAGCAGTTTAGGATTAGGGGGCGGGGGCTACACCTTC. This encodes CASSLGLGGGGYTF.

The table lists this clone with many counts. This chain links TRBV27 with TRBJ1-6; 10 bases fit TRBD1. The CDR3 extends over 17 amino acids. V lost 6 bases, J lost 2 bases, and 7 bases stayed unmatched. The germline V gene encodes CDR1 MNHEY and CDR2 SMNVEV (reference sequence). CDR3 amino acids: CASRADRGNAYNSPLHF. The CDR3 nucleotides are TGTGCCAGCAGGGCGGACAGGGGGAACGCCTATAATTCACCCCTCCACTTT.

The genes are TRBV10-1 and TRBJ2-2, with 9 bases fitting TRBD1. Trimming took 4 bases from V and 4 from J; bases not matched to a gene: 10. Looked up from germline, CDR1 is WNHNN and CDR2 is SYGVQD (reference sequence). This CDR3 is built from 17 residues. CDR3 nucleotides: TGCGCCAGCAGTGTAACAGGGGGCGCCGGGCTCACCGGGGAGCTGTTTTTT. Encoded protein: CASSVTGGAGLTGELFF.

This clone was seen ten or more times. The chain joins TRBV9 to TRBJ2-1, with 15 bases that match TRBD2. The V gene end was trimmed by 4 bases and the J gene end by 9 bases; junction bases not matched to a gene: 11. The germline gives CDR1 SGDLS, CDR2 YYNGEE. The CDR3 extends over 17 amino acids. The CDR3 DNA is TGTGCCAGCAGCACCAATCCCGGACTAGCGGGGGGGCTTGAGCAGTTCTTC. Residues: CASSTNPGLAGGLEQFF.

This clone was seen many times. The chain carries TRBV28 and TRBJ2-3; possibly TRBD1 for D (5 bases). The CDR3 extends over 15 amino acids. Trimming cost V 3 bases and J 0 bases, with 10 bases left between them. Germline CDR1 MDHEN, CDR2 SYDVKM. CDR3 residues: CASSLTDTSTDTQYF. The CDR3 region has the DNA TGTGCCAGCAGTTTGACAGACACTAGCACAGATACGCAGTATTTT.

The chain combines TRBV20-1 with TRBJ1-1; 9 bases line up with TRBD1. This CDR3 has 14 amino acids. The J segment lost 2 bases and the V segment lost 5 bases, leaving 6 bases of the junction unmatched. The germline V gene has CDR1 DFQATT and CDR2 SNEGSKA (reference sequence). CDR3 sequence reads: CSAGRTGDNTEAFF. The CDR3 DNA follows: TGCAGTGCTGGACGGACAGGGGATAACACTGAAGCTTTCTTT.

This clone showed up just a few times. This may arise from a read error, as a much more abundant clone is one base away. The identical CDR3 is also encoded by other nucleotide sequences in the sample. The V gene is TRBV5-6, the J gene TRBJ1-2; unclear D gene. This CDR3 region has 14 residues. V was clipped by 1 base and J by 7 bases, with 14 bases between them. Germline V CDR1 and CDR2: SGHDT, YYEEEE. The DNA of the CDR3 is TGTGCCAGCAGCTTGACTTTCGGTGGCGCTGGCTACACCTTC. As protein: CASSLTFGGAGYTF.

This clone was recorded many times. The chain couples TRBV30 to TRBJ1-5; D unresolved. This CDR3 region has 15 residues. The ends were cut back, 0 bases at V and 4 bases at J, with 13 bases in the middle. Germline V gives CDR1 GTSNPN, CDR2 SVGIG (reference sequence). CDR3 nucleotides: TGTGCCTGGAGTGTAACTACGGGAGGGAATCAGCCCCAGCATTTT. This translates into CAWSVTTGGNQPQHF.

In this sample, this clone turned up a few times. At one of its ends the junction is not consistent with the germline gene, which may arise from a read error. V is TRBV2 and J is TRBJ2-3; D ambiguous. Germline lookup yields CDR1 SNHLY and CDR2 FYNNEI. The CDR3 extends over 14 amino acids. The CDR3 coding sequence is TGTTTTCTCAAACGGTTAGGGAACAAAGATACACAGTATTTT. Its translation is CFLKRLGNKDTQYF.

J is TRBJ2-2 and V is TRBV6-2 or TRBV6-3; 12 bases fit TRBD2. This CDR3 spans 18 amino acids. Germline-derived CDR1 and CDR2 are MNHEY and SVGEGT. J was trimmed by 5 bases and V by 6 bases; bases with no gene match: 13. In DNA form, the CDR3 reads TGTGCCAGCAGCCGGACTAGCGGGGCGGCTTCAAAAACCGGGGAGCTGTTTTTT. This translates into CASSRTSGAASKTGELFF.

This clone was counted at least ten times. The rearrangement uses TRBV20-1 and TRBJ2-1; D remains ambiguous. V gave up 6 bases and J gave up 0 bases, with 12 bases separating them. Germline CDR1 reads DFQATT; CDR2 reads SNEGSKA (reference sequence). The CDR3 length is 14 residues. CDR3 sequence: CSAQVRDSYNEQFF. CDR3 coding DNA: TGCAGTGCCCAGGTGAGAGACTCCTACAATGAGCAGTTCTTC.

At least ten counts were recorded for this clone. The chain has TRBV7-8 and TRBJ2-3; D remains unclear. The CDR3 loop spans 13 amino acids. Germline V gene sequence: CDR1 SGHVS, CDR2 FQNEAQ. Trimming removed 5 bases from V and 4 bases from J, with 10 bases in between. The CDR3 loop is CASSPPRADTQYF. CDR3 sequence (DNA): TGTGCCAGCAGCCCCCCCCGGGCAGATACGCAGTATTTT.

This clone was seen at least ten times. The rearrangement uses TRBV6-2 or TRBV6-3 and TRBJ1-5; D is unclear. Between the trimmed V and J ends, which lost 6 bases and 2 bases, there was a span of 14 bases. Germline V gene data show CDR1 as MNHEY and CDR2 as SVGEGT. The CDR3 is 15 amino acids. CDR3 region: CASSPPSPGNQPQHF. The CDR3 DNA sequence: TGTGCCAGCAGCCCCCCGAGTCCGGGCAATCAGCCCCAGCATTTT.

The CDR3 reads CASSISGTGTYEQYF. CDR3 nucleotides: TGTGCCAGTAGTATATCCGGGACTGGGACGTACGAGCAGTACTTC. This sequence joins TRBV19 and TRBJ2-7, with D perhaps TRBD2 (6 bases). Between the trimmed V and J ends, which lost 2 bases and 4 bases, there was a span of 15 bases. The CDR3 totals 15 residues. CDR1 and CDR2 (germline): LNHDA, SQIVND (reference sequence).